This TCR beta chain was sequenced in a study of CD8+CD57+ T cells in acquired aplastic anemia. Study overall: On average, sorted CD4+ and CD8+ cells gave about 2.9 ug of DNA. Where healthy donors were concerned, CD4+ cells averaged approximately 11 million reads. Study findings and constraints: The study identified under 30 CD8+ CDR3 sequences shared by patients and controls.

The sample holds many counts of this clonotype. No antigen is known for it. TCR beta VDJ and CDR3 were profiled, and genomic DNA was the template. TCRdb analysed the reads with MiXCR anew, one entry per CDR3 protein. Of 350,000 to 450,000 distinct CDR3 sequences in the sample, about two thirds were seen once. Germline CDR1 and CDR2: MNHNS and SASEGT. The CDR3 loop spans 15 amino acids. Between the trimmed V and J ends, which lost 2 bases and 1 base, there was a span of 11 bases. The V and J genes are TRBV6-1 and TRBJ2-5, with a weak D call TRBD2 (6 bases). The receptor's source is a human donor in good health, serving as a control. The specimen sequenced was sorted CD4+, CD8+, or CD8+CD57+ T cells (not recorded which) from PBMCs. This CDR3 reads CASSESGVVQETQYF. The CDR3 region has the DNA TGTGCCAGCAGTGAATCGGGGGTGGTCCAAGAGACCCAGTACTTC.